Sequencing of this T cell receptor (beta chain) was carried out in a study of blood T cell repertoires in COVID-19. Whole-study context: Acute and convalescent COVID-19 samples came from the United States, Italy and Spain. T cells, B-cell-depleted T cells, or PBMCs supplied cDNA or gDNA.

V gave up 1 base and J gave up 4 bases, with 10 bases separating them. This CDR3 comprises 14 residues. Germline V gene lookup returns CDR1 MNHEY and CDR2 SMNVEV (reference sequence). Per the authors' pipeline: Estimated nucleated cell counts came from reference gene primer amplification. Sequencing was performed with immunoSEQ multiplex PCR; in TCRdb, only in-frame clones are kept and a portion is missing. V and J calls and clone size are given by that table; D and trimming were obtained from the DNA. The sample contains about 320,000 clones, approximately 88% of which appear only once. Patients in Seattle were enrolled during active infection, then followed longitudinally.

This chain connects TRBV27 to TRBJ1-1, with D unclear. This clonotype was sampled from a young woman with COVID-19, enrolled during active disease. Input material: peripheral blood. Written as DNA, the CDR3 is TGTGCCAGCAGTTTATTCGGGGTAGCCACTGAAGCTTTCTTT. It specifies CASSLFGVATEAFF.